The TCR beta chain described here comes from a study of T-cell memory formation after mild COVID-19. Study-level background: Clustering of TCRs was largely donor specific. Notes on the study in general: The study found balanced CD4/CD8 in clones contracting day 15 to 85 and a CD4+ lean in later expanders. The study detected some responding clones in pre-infection memory, suggesting cross-reactive memory joined.

The 5'RACE method, run with constant-segment primers, produced TCR alpha and TCR beta cDNA libraries (carrying sample barcodes and UMIs). TCRdb ran MiXCR on the 5' RACE reads and lists one entry per CDR3 protein. This table holds roughly 160,000 distinct CDR3 sequences, approximately 10% found once. This clonotype came up a few times. Its antigen is not known. The germline V gene has CDR1 SNHLY and CDR2 FYNNEI. CDR3 length equals 16 residues. Trimming at V came to 7 bases and at J to 2 bases, leaving 6 bases not matched to a gene. The source of this sequence is a man in his late teens or twenties who had mild COVID-19 (a few samples of this study predate the infection). Cell type and time point are not known. V and J are TRBV2 and TRBJ2-5; 14 bases map to TRBD2. Sequencing was performed on PBMCs or a T cell subset sorted from them (not recorded which). The CDR3 is CASTPRLAGGQETQYF. The CDR3, as DNA: TGTGCCAGCACCCCAAGACTAGCGGGGGGGCAAGAGACCCAGTACTTC.